Below are 22 T cell receptor beta chains sequenced from a single sample in a study of blood T cells in healthy people across ages. A J-beta primer mix and a sample-barcoded 5' primer were used in a second PCR of about 7 to 12 cycles. TCRdb re-derived calls from the 5' RACE reads in MiXCR, one entry per CDR3 protein. The profile covers hundreds of thousands of distinct CDR3 sequences, with about 28% appearing a single time and 15% to 20% taken by the ten largest. Sequences were obtained from blood. The receptors shown here come from a woman older than 75 in good health.

About this clonotype itself: At one of its ends the junction is not consistent with the germline gene, which may arise from a read error. The rearrangement joins TRBV12-3 or TRBV12-4 to TRBJ2-1; unclear D gene. This CDR3 comprises 12 residues. CDR3 in DNA: TGTGCCAGCACCACGGGCTACAGTGAGCAGTTCTTC. As protein: CASTTGYSEQFF.

This clonotype was picked up a small number of times. This clone may be a read error of a much larger clone one base away. The V call is TRBV12-3 or TRBV12-4, the J call TRBJ2-1, with 7 bases identical to TRBD2. This CDR3 is built from 16 residues. The CDR3: CASSGLDESSYNGQFF. The DNA of the CDR3 is TGTGCCAGCAGTGGACTAGACGAAAGCTCCTACAATGGGCAGTTCTTC.

This clonotype appeared a few times. This chain connects TRBV7-2 to TRBJ1-6, with a weak D call TRBD1 (5 bases). Trimming shortened V by 1 base and J by 14 bases, and 12 bases separated the two germline ends. Per germline, CDR1 SGHTA and CDR2 FQGNSA. This CDR3 contains 13 residues. The CDR3 sequence: CASSLGQNLSLHF. In nucleotides, the CDR3 is TGTGCCAGCAGCTTAGGACAGAACCTGTCCCTCCACTTT.

This clonotype was observed many times. The chain links TRBV5-5 to TRBJ2-1; TRBD1 matches at 11 bases. The CDR3 loop spans 15 amino acids. Trimming at V came to 4 bases and at J to 5 bases, leaving 5 bases not matched to a gene. In germline, CDR1 is SGHKS, CDR2 YYEKEE (reference sequence). Here the CDR3 DNA reads TGTGCCAGCAGCCCGGGGGACAGGGGGAACAATGAGCAGTTCTTC. It specifies CASSPGDRGNNEQFF.

In its sample, this clonotype was seen a few times. The chain carries TRBV6-1 and TRBJ1-5, with D maybe TRBD1 (5 bases). This CDR3 comprises 15 residues. CDR1 MNHNS and CDR2 SASEGT come from the germline V gene. Deletions cut 2 bases from V and 5 bases from J, with 13 bases between. The CDR3 loop is CASSEPGPLYQPQHF. The CDR3 DNA is TGTGCCAGCAGTGAACCGGGGCCTCTTTATCAGCCCCAGCATTTT.

This clonotype has only a few counts. A much more abundant neighbour one base away suggests this may be a read error. This chain joins TRBV20-1 and TRBJ1-2; unclear D gene. Germline loops: CDR1 DFQATT, CDR2 SNEGSKA (reference sequence). This CDR3 region has 11 residues. The CDR3 region is CSGAGVDGHTF. CDR3 DNA sequence: TGCAGTGGGGCGGGTGTTGATGGCCACACCTTC.

This clonotype was counted ten times or more. The chain recombines TRBV10-3 with TRBJ2-7, with TRBD2 identical over 8 bases. CDR3 length equals 16 residues. Germline V CDR1 and CDR2: ENHRY, SYGVKD. Losses at the gene ends were 2 bases for V and 3 bases for J; bases not matched to a gene: 9. As DNA, the CDR3 is TGTGCCATCAGTGAGGGGACATCGGGGGGGATCTACGAGCAGTACTTC. This codes for CAISEGTSGGIYEQYF.

This clonotype has at least ten counts. A read error is possible here, since a much larger clone lies one base away. J is TRBJ2-7 and V is TRBV7-2, with D possibly TRBD1 on 6 matching bases. From germline, CDR1 is SGHTA and CDR2 FQGNSA. V lost 4 bases to trimming and J lost 2 bases, with 12 bases between them. The CDR3 is made up of 14 amino acids. The CDR3 spells CASSWSRGPYEQYF. The DNA of the CDR3 is TGTGCCAGCAGCTGGAGCAGGGGTCCCTACGAGCAGTACTTC.

This clonotype was seen a single time. V and J are TRBV7-2 and TRBJ1-6; D not certain. Germline CDR1 is SGHTA and CDR2 is FQGNSA. V was pared by 3 bases and J by 5 bases, with 8 bases between. The length of the CDR3 is 14 residues. CDR3 nucleotides: TGTGCCAGCAGCTTGGGCCGGCATAATTCACCCCTCCACTTT. Translation: CASSLGRHNSPLHF.

Concerning this clonotype itself: A read error may be the cause here, since a much bigger clone is one base away. This chain uses TRBV13 with TRBJ2-3; the D gene is possibly TRBD2 (5 bases). The germline V gene has CDR1 PRHDT and CDR2 FYEKMQ (reference sequence). The CDR3 is 16 residues long. Deletions cut 1 base from V and 0 bases from J, with 11 bases between. CDR3 amino acids: CASSLDRGTSTDTQYF. The DNA of the CDR3 is TGTGCCAGCAGCTTAGATCGGGGAACTAGCACAGATACGCAGTATTTT.

This clonotype was recorded many times. V gene TRBV12-3 or TRBV12-4 combines with J gene TRBJ1-1; the D is unclear. V was cut by 5 bases and J by 1 base, with 8 bases left in between. The CDR3 runs 13 residues. CDR3 in DNA: TGTGCCAGCAGTCCCACTGCGAACACTGAAGCTTTCTTT. As protein: CASSPTANTEAFF.

This clonotype showed up many times. The rearrangement uses TRBV18 and TRBJ2-2; 8 bases line up with TRBD2. Germline V gives CDR1 KGHSH, CDR2 LQKENI. Unmatched junction bases numbered 12, after V lost 6 bases and J lost 6 bases. The CDR3 runs 16 residues. This CDR3 is CASSPTGLALSGELFF. The DNA for the CDR3 is TGTGCCAGCTCCCCCACCGGACTAGCTCTTTCCGGGGAGCTGTTTTTT.

Points on this clonotype: A much larger clone is a single base away; this may be a read error. This chain joins TRBV4-1 and TRBJ1-2; D is unresolved. CDR3 size: 15 residues. The ends were cut back, 4 bases at V and 2 bases at J, with 14 bases in the middle. The germline V gene has CDR1 MGHRA and CDR2 YSYEKL. As DNA, the CDR3 is TGCGCCAGCAGCCCTCGGGAGGAAAAAAACTATGGCTACACCTTC. It codes for CASSPREEKNYGYTF.

In its sample, this clonotype was seen once. V is TRBV12-3 or TRBV12-4 and J is TRBJ2-1, with TRBD2 as a possible D gene (5 bases). V was clipped by 5 bases and J by 12 bases, with 11 bases between them. The CDR3 has 11 residues. Here the CDR3 reads CASSVRERQFF. In DNA form, the CDR3 reads TGTGCCAGCAGTGTAAGGGAGAGGCAGTTCTTC.

V usage is TRBV2 and J usage is TRBJ1-5, with no clear D. This CDR3 contains 14 residues. Trimming removed 7 bases at V and 3 bases at J, with 13 bases between. Germline V gene lookup returns CDR1 SNHLY and CDR2 FYNNEI. This CDR3 is CASNQRRVNQPQHF. The DNA for the CDR3 is TGTGCCAGCAATCAACGGAGAGTCAATCAGCCCCAGCATTTT.

This chain joins TRBV10-2 and TRBJ2-5, with D tentatively TRBD1 or TRBD2 (5 bases each). V was clipped by 2 bases and J by 13 bases, with 14 bases between them. The V gene's germline CDR1 is WSHSY and CDR2 SAAADI. The CDR3 length is 12 residues. The CDR3 is CASSESGHSGYF. The CDR3, as DNA: TGCGCCAGCAGTGAGAGCGGACACTCGGGGTACTTC.

This clonotype was picked up many times. The chain links TRBV7-2 to TRBJ2-7; D perhaps matches TRBD1 (5 bases). The V end was cut by 1 base, the J end by 3 bases, with 10 bases between. There are 14 residues in the CDR3. CDR1 SGHTA and CDR2 FQGNSA come from the germline V gene. The CDR3 loop reads CASSLGDSHYEQYF. The CDR3 nucleotides are TGTGCCAGCAGCTTAGGCGACAGCCACTACGAGCAGTACTTC.

Many counts were recorded for this clonotype. V gene TRBV10-3 combines with J gene TRBJ2-7, with a possible D match to TRBD1 (6 bases). CDR1 is ENHRY, CDR2 SYGVKD, per germline. V was clipped by 6 bases and J by 3 bases, with 15 bases between them. CDR3 length equals 14 residues. CDR3 nucleotides: TGTGCCATCAGATCTGGGACAACAAGCTACGAGCAGTACTTC. Encoded protein: CAIRSGTTSYEQYF.

In this sample, this clonotype turned up many times. The chain links TRBV2 to TRBJ2-7; a weak D match, TRBD1 (6 bases). CDR3 length equals 13 residues. Germline-derived CDR1 and CDR2 are SNHLY and FYNNEI. Trimming cost V 10 bases and J 3 bases, with 16 bases left between them. CDR3 region: CATQKDRNYEQYF. The CDR3 DNA follows: TGTGCCACCCAAAAGGACAGAAACTACGAGCAGTACTTC.

Concerning this clonotype itself: A much bigger clone sits one base away, suggesting this may be a read error. This chain uses TRBV5-5 with TRBJ2-7; tentative D call: TRBD2 (5 bases). This CDR3 comprises 13 residues. Per the germline V gene, CDR1 is SGHKS and CDR2 is YYEKEE (reference sequence). Trimming pared 3 bases from V and 12 bases from J, leaving 19 bases between. The chain's CDR3 is CASSSAGQETRYF. The CDR3 coding sequence is TGTGCCAGCAGCTCCGCGGGTCAAGAGACCCGGTACTTC.

At least ten counts were recorded for this clonotype. The CDR3 DNA is TGTGCCAGCAGTGGGCCGGGACAGGGGTTTGTGGCTAATGAAAAACTGTTTTTT. Amino acids: CASSGPGQGFVANEKLFF. This chain uses TRBV25-1 with TRBJ1-4; 10 nucleotides agree with TRBD1. V was clipped by 4 bases and J by 3 bases; unmatched bases: 11. Germline CDR1 MGHDK, CDR2 SYGVNS. CDR3 length: 18 residues.

A word on this clonotype: A much more abundant neighbour one base away suggests this may be a read error. The rearrangement uses TRBV21-1 and TRBJ2-5; the D call of TRBD2 is as the table states it, not checked on the DNA. TRBV21-1 is listed as a pseudogene. The CDR3 consists of 15 residues. The CDR3 region has the DNA TGTGCCAGCAGCAAAGTCGAGGGTTTCTACAATGAGCAGTACTTC. Encoded protein: CASSKVEGFYNEQYF.